This T cell receptor (beta chain) is from a study of follicular helper T cells after annual influenza vaccination. Study results and limitations: Successive annual vaccinations recalled a recurrent oligoclonal ICOS+CD38+ cTfh response with influenza-specific clonotypes. Day 7 ICOS+CD38+ clones later appeared mostly in ICOS-CD38- cTfh.

V gave up 6 bases and J gave up 4 bases, with 8 bases separating them. The CDR3 is 12 residues long. Per the germline V gene, CDR1 is MNHEY and CDR2 is SVGAGI. Assay: immunoSEQ multiplex PCR; the TCRdb copy retains only in-frame clones and omits some. The data show 6,500 to 10,000 clones, with roughly 82% seen just once and roughly 0.98% held by the top ten. On this clone itself: What it binds is unknown.

The time point: 2014-2015 season, pre-vaccination. Here the sequenced sample was CXCR5+ CD38- circulating T follicular helper cells from blood, taken on the day of influenza vaccination. Subset meaning: circulating Tfh, non-naive CD4+CXCR5+PD-1+ (ICOS+CD38+ or ICOS-CD38-). V usage is TRBV6-5 and J usage is TRBJ2-3; TRBD1 might be the D (5 bases). This receptor was identified in an adult who received the influenza vaccine. CDR3 nucleotides: TGTGCCAGCAGGGGGCCGGCAGATACGCAGTATTTT. Protein product: CASRGPADTQYF.